The 14 T cell receptor beta chains below all came from one sample that was sequenced in a study of shared clonotypes between healthy human individuals. Sequenced by immunoSEQ multiplex PCR; TCRdb stores in-frame clones only, minus some. The sample lists 1.4 million to 1.5 million clones, approximately 97% seen once, with 0.95% to 1.5% in the top ten. The sample comprised naive CD4+ T cells sorted from blood. This sample's subset: CD45RA+ positively selected. These receptors originate from a man younger than 40 in good health.

The CDR3: CASSRDRGSGIRNQPQHF. The CDR3 nucleotides read TGTGCCAGCAGTCGCGACAGGGGCTCGGGAATACGGAATCAGCCCCAGCATTTT. The V and J genes are TRBV7-9 and TRBJ1-5; 8 bases align to TRBD1. The V segment lost 6 bases and the J segment 4 bases; nucleotides outside the gene matches: 17. The CDR3 extends over 18 amino acids. The V gene's germline CDR1 is SEHNR and CDR2 FQNEAQ (reference sequence).

The rearrangement joins TRBV11-2 to TRBJ1-4; TRBD1 aligns across 8 bases. V lost 1 base to trimming and J lost 3 bases; unmatched junction nucleotides: 7. The CDR3 spans 17 residues. The germline CDR1 and CDR2 sequences are SGHAT and FQNNGV. CDR3 DNA sequence: TGTGCCAGCAGCTTAGGCCAGGGGGCTGGGGCTAATGAAAAACTGTTTTTT. It translates to CASSLGQGAGANEKLFF. Based on the CDR3 plus reference TRBV11-2 and TRBJ1-4, the full variable domain is EAGVAQSPRYKIIEKRQSVAFWCNPISGHATLYWYQQILGQGPKLLIQFQNNGVVDDSQLPKDRFSAERLKGVDSTLKIQPAKLEDSAVYLCASSLGQGAGANEKLFFGSGTQLSVL.

The chain couples TRBV18 to TRBJ1-3; the D gene is possibly TRBD1 (5 bases). The CDR3 sequence is 16 residues long. Trimming pared 6 bases from V and 0 bases from J, leaving 15 bases between. The germline CDR1 and CDR2 sequences are KGHSH and LQKENI. CDR3 loop: CASSLDQQVSGNTIYF. DNA of the CDR3: TGTGCCAGCTCCTTAGACCAACAGGTCTCTGGAAACACCATATATTTT. The whole variable domain, remainder taken from reference TRBV18 and TRBJ1-3, is NAGVMQNPRHLVRRRGQEARLRCSPMKGHSHVYWYRQLPEEGLKFMVYLQKENIIDESGMPKERFSAEFPKEGPSILRIQQVVRGDSAAYFCASSLDQQVSGNTIYFGEGSWLTVV.

The chain combines TRBV14 with TRBJ2-1; 9 bases line up with TRBD2. Germline CDR1 reads SGHDN; CDR2 reads FVKESK. Trimming at V came to 4 bases and at J to 7 bases, leaving 8 bases not matched to a gene. CDR3 length: 15 amino acids. The DNA of the CDR3 is TGTGCCAGCAGCCGCGAACTAGCGGGTCTTAATGAGCAGTTCTTC. Its translation is CASSRELAGLNEQFF.

The chain is built from TRBV7-6 and TRBJ1-5; TRBD1 agrees at 8 bases. The length of the CDR3 is 15 residues. V shed 3 bases, J shed 4 bases, and the junction held 5 bases outside the gene matches. Germline V gene data show CDR1 as SGHVS and CDR2 as FNYEAQ. CDR3: CASSLSTGGNQPQHF. CDR3 in DNA: TGTGCCAGCAGCTTGTCCACAGGGGGGAATCAGCCCCAGCATTTT.

The CDR3, as DNA: TGTGCCAGCTCAAGCGGTAATATCCGGACAAATGAGACCCAGTACTTC. Amino acid sequence: CASSSGNIRTNETQYF. The chain combines TRBV7-9 with TRBJ2-5; D could derive from TRBD1 or TRBD2 (5 bases each). V lost 8 bases and J lost 5, with 24 bases in between. There are 16 residues in the CDR3. Germline V gives CDR1 SEHNR, CDR2 FQNEAQ (reference sequence). The full variable domain, in which reference TRBV7-9 and TRBJ2-5 provide the parts outside the CDR3, is DTGVSQNPRHKITKRGQNVTFRCDPISEHNRLYWYRQTLGQGPEFLTYFQNEAQLEKSRLLSDRFSAERPKGSFSTLEIQRTEQGDSAMYLCASSSGNIRTNETQYFGPGTRLLVL.

J is TRBJ2-7 and V is TRBV11-2; D remains ambiguous. Germline V lookup: CDR1 SGHAT, CDR2 FQNNGV. The CDR3 spans 14 residues. With 5 bases removed from V and 2 bases from J, the gap between germline ends came to 13 bases. CDR3: CASSPSGGAYEQYF. The CDR3 DNA follows: TGTGCCAGCAGCCCATCAGGCGGAGCCTACGAGCAGTACTTC.

The chain uses TRBV11-2 and TRBJ2-7, with 9 bases aligning to TRBD2. Trimming took 1 base from V and 2 from J; bases not matched to a gene: 6. This CDR3 is built from 16 residues. Germline V gene sequence: CDR1 SGHAT, CDR2 FQNNGV. CDR3 coding DNA: TGTGCCAGCAGCTTAGCTGGTGCTAGCGGGACCTACGAGCAGTACTTC. Encoded protein: CASSLAGASGTYEQYF.

The rearrangement joins TRBV7-9 to TRBJ2-3, with D unclear. Trimming pared 11 bases from V and 6 bases from J, leaving 15 bases between. CDR3 size: 12 residues. Germline V lookup: CDR1 SEHNR, CDR2 FQNEAQ (reference sequence). The CDR3 region is CAQTPTGDTQYF. The DNA of the CDR3 is TGTGCCCAGACCCCGACTGGGGATACGCAGTATTTT.

The chain couples TRBV7-2 to TRBJ2-7; maybe TRBD1 (5 bases). CDR1 and CDR2 from the germline V gene are SGHTA and FQGNSA. The CDR3 contains 12 residues. The V end lost 5 bases, the J end lost 6 bases, and 11 bases lay between the germline ends. CDR3 region: CASSQDRSEQYF. CDR3 bases: TGTGCCAGCAGCCAAGACAGATCCGAGCAGTACTTC.

The DNA for the CDR3 is TGCGCCAGCAGCTTGGGGGAGAGCACAGATACGCAGTATTTT. Amino acids: CASSLGESTDTQYF. The chain has TRBV5-1 and TRBJ2-3; D possibly corresponds to TRBD2 (5 bases). CDR1 is SGHRS, CDR2 YFSETQ, per germline. The CDR3 extends over 14 amino acids. V gave up 0 bases and J gave up 0 bases, with 5 bases separating them.

This clone was counted a single time. The V gene is TRBV9, the J gene TRBJ2-1; the match to TRBD2 covers 7 bases. Trimming took 3 bases from V and 5 from J; bases not matched to a gene: 11. Per germline, CDR1 SGDLS and CDR2 YYNGEE. There are 16 residues in the CDR3. The CDR3 here is CASSALGGSVHNEQFF. Written as DNA, the CDR3 is TGTGCCAGCAGCGCCCTAGGCGGGAGCGTACACAATGAGCAGTTCTTC.

The chain is built from TRBV7-6 and TRBJ2-3; 8 bases agree with TRBD2. V dropped 1 base and J dropped 0; count of bases not matched to a gene: 12. This CDR3 has 19 residues. Germline CDR1 reads SGHVS; CDR2 reads FNYEAQ. CDR3 nucleotide sequence: TGTGCCAGCAGCTTAGTCGGGAGGGCTGTACCTAGAAGCACAGATACGCAGTATTTT. The encoded protein is CASSLVGRAVPRSTDTQYF.

The V and J genes are TRBV11-2 and TRBJ2-3; 11 bases map to TRBD2. CDR3 length: 18 residues. V lost 1 base, J lost 5 bases, and 11 bases stayed unmatched. Germline V gives CDR1 SGHAT, CDR2 FQNNGV. CDR3 DNA sequence: TGTGCCAGCAGCTTAGGCAGTCAAGGACTAGCGGGCATAGATACGCAGTATTTT. It is translated as CASSLGSQGLAGIDTQYF.